This TCR beta chain was recorded in a study of cytomegalovirus exposure and HLA in healthy donors. Overall study context: A subsequent analysis reported that the 95 to 150 validation repertoires were produced on the same platform that had also been used for the 600 to 700 first-cohort repertoires.

Concerning this clone: No antigen is known for it.

Whole-study results and caveats: There were about 160 TCR beta chains listed as cytomegalovirus-associated. A classifier reportedly called cytomegalovirus status with high sensitivity and specificity. Most TCR sequences were uncommon, yet certain public TCRs appeared in many donors.

Profiling relied on immunoSEQ multiplex PCR, and the TCRdb table lists in-frame clones only, not all of them. The repertoire holds under 75,000 clones, with about 96% as singletons. The CDR3 is 17 amino acids. Germline V gene lookup returns CDR1 MNHEY and CDR2 SMNVEV (reference sequence). V gave up 3 bases and J gave up 4 bases, with 19 bases separating them. Sequenced sample: PBMCs. This clonotype originated in a woman younger than 35 in good health and CMV-seronegative. The chain joins TRBV27 to TRBJ2-1; possible D gene TRBD1, 5 bases. In DNA, the CDR3 is TGTGCCAGCAGTTTGACCCCCCCTAGACAGCTATACAATGAGCAGTTCTTC. The encoded protein is CASSLTPPRQLYNEQFF.